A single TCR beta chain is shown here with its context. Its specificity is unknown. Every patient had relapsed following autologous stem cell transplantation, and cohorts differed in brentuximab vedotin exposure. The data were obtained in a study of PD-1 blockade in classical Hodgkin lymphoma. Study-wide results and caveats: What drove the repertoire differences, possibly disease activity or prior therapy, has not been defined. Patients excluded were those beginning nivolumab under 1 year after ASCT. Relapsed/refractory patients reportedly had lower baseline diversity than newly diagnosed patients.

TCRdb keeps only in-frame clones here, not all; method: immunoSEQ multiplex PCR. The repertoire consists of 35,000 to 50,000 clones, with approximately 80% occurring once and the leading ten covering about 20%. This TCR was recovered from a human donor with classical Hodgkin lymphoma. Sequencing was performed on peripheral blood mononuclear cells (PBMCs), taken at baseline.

CDR3 bases: TGTGCCAGCAGCGTAGCGGCACAGGGGGCGAGCTACACCTTC. This codes for CASSVAAQGASYTF. V is TRBV9 and J is TRBJ1-2; TRBD1 aligns across 9 bases. Germline V gives CDR1 SGDLS, CDR2 YYNGEE. V lost 0 bases and J lost 9; bases outside the gene matches: 6. This CDR3 region has 14 residues.